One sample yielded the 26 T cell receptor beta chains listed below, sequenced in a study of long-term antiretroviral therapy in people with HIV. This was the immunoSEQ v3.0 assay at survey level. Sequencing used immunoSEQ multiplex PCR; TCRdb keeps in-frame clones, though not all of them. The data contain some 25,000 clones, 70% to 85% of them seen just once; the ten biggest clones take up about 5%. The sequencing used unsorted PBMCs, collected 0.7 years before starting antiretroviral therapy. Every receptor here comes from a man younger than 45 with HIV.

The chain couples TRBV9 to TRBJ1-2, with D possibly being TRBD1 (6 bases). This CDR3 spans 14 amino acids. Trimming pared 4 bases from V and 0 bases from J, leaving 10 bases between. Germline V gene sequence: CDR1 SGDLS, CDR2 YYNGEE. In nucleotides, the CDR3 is TGTGCCAGCAGCTCAGACAGGACTAACTATGGCTACACCTTC. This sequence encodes CASSSDRTNYGYTF.

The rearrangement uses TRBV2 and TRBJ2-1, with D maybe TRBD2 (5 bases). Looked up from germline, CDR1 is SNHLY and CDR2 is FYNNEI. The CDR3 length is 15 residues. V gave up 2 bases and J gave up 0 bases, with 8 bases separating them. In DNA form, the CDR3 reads TGTGCCAGCAGTGAACGGCTAGCCTCCTACAATGAGCAGTTCTTC. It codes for CASSERLASYNEQFF.

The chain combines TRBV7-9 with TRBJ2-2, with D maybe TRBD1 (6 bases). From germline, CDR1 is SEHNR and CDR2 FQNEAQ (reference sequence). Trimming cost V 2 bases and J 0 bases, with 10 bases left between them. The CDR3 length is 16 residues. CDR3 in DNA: TGTGCCAGCAGCTTACCAGGGGCTGCGAACACCGGGGAGCTGTTTTTT. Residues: CASSLPGAANTGELFF.

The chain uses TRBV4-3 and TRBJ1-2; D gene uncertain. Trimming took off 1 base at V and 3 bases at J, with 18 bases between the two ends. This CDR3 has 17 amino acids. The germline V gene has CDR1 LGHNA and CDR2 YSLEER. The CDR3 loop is CASSQVLGGQIDYGYTF. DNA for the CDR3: TGCGCCAGCAGCCAAGTTTTGGGCGGTCAGATCGACTATGGCTACACCTTC.

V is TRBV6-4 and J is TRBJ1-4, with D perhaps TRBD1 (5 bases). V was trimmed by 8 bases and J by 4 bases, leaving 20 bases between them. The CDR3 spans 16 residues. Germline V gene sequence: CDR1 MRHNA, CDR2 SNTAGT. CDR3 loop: CASPPELDSLNEKLFF. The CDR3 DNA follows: TGTGCCAGCCCCCCCGAACTTGACAGCCTTAATGAAAAACTGTTTTTT.

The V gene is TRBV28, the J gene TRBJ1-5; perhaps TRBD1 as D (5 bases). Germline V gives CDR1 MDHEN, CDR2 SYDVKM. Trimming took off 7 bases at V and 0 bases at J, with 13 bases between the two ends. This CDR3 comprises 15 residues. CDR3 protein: CASTPLGGSNQPQHF. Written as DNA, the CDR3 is TGTGCCAGCACCCCACTCGGGGGTAGCAATCAGCCCCAGCATTTT.

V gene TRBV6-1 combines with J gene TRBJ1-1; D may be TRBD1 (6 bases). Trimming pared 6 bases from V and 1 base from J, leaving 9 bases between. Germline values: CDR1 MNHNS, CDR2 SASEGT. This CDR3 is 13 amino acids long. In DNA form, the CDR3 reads TGTGCCAGCAGATTACAGGGGAACACTGAAGCTTTCTTT. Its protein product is CASRLQGNTEAFF.

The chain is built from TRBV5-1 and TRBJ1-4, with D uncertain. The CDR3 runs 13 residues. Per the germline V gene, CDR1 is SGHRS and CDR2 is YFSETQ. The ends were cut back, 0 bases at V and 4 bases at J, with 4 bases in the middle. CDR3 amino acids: CASSLGLNEKLFF. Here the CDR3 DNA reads TGCGCCAGCAGCTTGGGCCTTAATGAAAAACTGTTTTTT.

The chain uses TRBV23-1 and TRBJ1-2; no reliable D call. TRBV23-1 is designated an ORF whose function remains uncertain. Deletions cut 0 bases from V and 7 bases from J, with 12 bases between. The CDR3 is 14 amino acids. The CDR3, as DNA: TGCGCCAGCAGTCAATCTCAGGCAGATACTGGCTACACCTTC. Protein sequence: CASSQSQADTGYTF.

In DNA, the CDR3 is TGTGCCAGCAGCCAAGACAGGGCCTATGAAAAACTGTTTTTT. This gives the protein CASSQDRAYEKLFF. The genes are TRBV5-8 and TRBJ1-4; 7 bases are a match to TRBD1. V lost 4 bases, J lost 6 bases, and 6 bases stayed unmatched. Germline CDR1 reads SGHTS; CDR2 reads YDEGEE. The CDR3 consists of 14 residues.

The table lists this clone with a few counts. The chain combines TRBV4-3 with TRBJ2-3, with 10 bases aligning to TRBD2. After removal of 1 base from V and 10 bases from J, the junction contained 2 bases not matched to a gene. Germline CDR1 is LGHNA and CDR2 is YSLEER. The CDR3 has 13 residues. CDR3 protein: CASSQGTSGAQYF. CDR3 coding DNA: TGCGCCAGCAGCCAAGGCACTAGCGGGGCGCAGTATTTT.

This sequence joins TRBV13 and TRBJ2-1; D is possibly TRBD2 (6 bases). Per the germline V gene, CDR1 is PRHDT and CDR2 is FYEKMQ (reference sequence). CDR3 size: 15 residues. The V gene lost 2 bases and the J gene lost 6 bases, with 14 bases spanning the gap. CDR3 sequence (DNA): TGTGCCAGCAGCTTAAACCGGGGGTACGGCAATGAGCAGTTCTTC. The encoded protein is CASSLNRGYGNEQFF.

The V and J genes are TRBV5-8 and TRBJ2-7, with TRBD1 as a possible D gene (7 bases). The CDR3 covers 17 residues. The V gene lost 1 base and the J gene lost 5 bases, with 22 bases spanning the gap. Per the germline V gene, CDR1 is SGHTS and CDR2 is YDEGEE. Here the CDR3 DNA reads TGTGCCAGCAGCTTGTTTTGGGGCAGGGGGGTTCCCGACGAGCAGTACTTC. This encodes CASSLFWGRGVPDEQYF.

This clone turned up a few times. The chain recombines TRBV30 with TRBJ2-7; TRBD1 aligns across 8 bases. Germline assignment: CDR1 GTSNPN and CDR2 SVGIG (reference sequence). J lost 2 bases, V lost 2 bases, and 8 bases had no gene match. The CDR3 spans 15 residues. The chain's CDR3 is CAWSHTGGNTYEQYF. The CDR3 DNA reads TGTGCCTGGAGTCATACAGGGGGAAATACCTACGAGCAGTACTTC.

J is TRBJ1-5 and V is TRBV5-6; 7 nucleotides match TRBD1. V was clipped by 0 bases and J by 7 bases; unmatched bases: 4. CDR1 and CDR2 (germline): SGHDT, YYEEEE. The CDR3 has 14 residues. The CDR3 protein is CASSLDRGGQPQHF. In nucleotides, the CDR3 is TGTGCCAGCAGCTTGGACAGGGGAGGACAGCCCCAGCATTTT.

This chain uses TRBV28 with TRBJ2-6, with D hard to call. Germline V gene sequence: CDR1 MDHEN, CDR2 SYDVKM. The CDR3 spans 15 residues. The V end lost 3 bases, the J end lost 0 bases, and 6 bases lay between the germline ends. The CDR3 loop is CASSFVGSGANVLTF. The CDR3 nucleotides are TGTGCCAGCAGTTTTGTAGGCTCTGGGGCCAACGTCCTGACTTTC. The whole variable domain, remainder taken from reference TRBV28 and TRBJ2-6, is DVKVTQSSRYLVKRTGEKVFLECVQDMDHENMFWYRQDPGLGLRLIYFSYDVKMKEKGDIPEGYSVSREKKERFSLILESASTNQTSMYLCASSFVGSGANVLTFGAGSRLTVL.

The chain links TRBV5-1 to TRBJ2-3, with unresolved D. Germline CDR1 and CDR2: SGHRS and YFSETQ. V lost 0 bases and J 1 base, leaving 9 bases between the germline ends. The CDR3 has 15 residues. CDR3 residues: CASSLEIRGTDTQYF. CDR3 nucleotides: TGCGCCAGCAGCTTGGAAATCAGAGGCACAGATACGCAGTATTTT.

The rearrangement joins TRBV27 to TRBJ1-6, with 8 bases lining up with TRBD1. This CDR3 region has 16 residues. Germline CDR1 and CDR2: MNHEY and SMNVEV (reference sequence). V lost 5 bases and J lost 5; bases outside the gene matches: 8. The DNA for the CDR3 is TGTGCCAGCAGTCCCGGACAGGGTTGGAATAATTCACCCCTCCACTTT. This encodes CASSPGQGWNNSPLHF.

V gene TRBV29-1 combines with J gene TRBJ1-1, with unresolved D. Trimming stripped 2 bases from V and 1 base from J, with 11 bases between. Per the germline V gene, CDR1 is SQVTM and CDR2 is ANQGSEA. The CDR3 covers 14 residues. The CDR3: CSVEREPTNTEAFF. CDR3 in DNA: TGCAGCGTTGAAAGGGAGCCGACGAACACTGAAGCTTTCTTT.

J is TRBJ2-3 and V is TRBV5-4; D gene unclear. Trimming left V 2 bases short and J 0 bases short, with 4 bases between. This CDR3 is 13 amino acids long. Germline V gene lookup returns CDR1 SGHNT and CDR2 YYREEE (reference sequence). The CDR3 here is CASSFSSTDTQYF. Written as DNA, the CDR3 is TGTGCCAGCAGCTTTAGTAGCACAGATACGCAGTATTTT.

CDR3: CASSLDGGGHQPQHF. The CDR3 nucleotides are TGTGCCAGCAGCTTAGATGGGGGCGGGCATCAGCCCCAGCATTTT. The rearrangement uses TRBV7-2 and TRBJ1-5, with TRBD1 as a possible D gene (6 bases). Per the germline V gene, CDR1 is SGHTA and CDR2 is FQGNSA. V was shortened by 1 base and J by 5 bases, with 12 bases between the two germline ends. The CDR3 sequence is 15 residues long.

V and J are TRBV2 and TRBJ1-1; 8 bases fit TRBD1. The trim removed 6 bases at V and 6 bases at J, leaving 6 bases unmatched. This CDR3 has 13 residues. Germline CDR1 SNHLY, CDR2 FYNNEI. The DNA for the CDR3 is TGTGCCAGCAGGAGGACAGGGCAATCTGAAGCTTTCTTT. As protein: CASRRTGQSEAFF. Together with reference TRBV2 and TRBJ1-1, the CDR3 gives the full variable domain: EPEVTQTPSHQVTQMGQEVILRCVPISNHLYFYWYRQILGQKVEFLVSFYNNEISEKSEIFDDQFSVERPDGSNFTLKIRSTKLEDSAMYFCASRRTGQSEAFFGQGTRLTVV.

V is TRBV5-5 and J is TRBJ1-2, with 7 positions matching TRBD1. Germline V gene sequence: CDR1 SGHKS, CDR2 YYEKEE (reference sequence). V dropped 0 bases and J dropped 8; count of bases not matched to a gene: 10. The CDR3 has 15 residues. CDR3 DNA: TGTGCCAGCAGCTTGGACGTCGGGACAGTTTTCGGCTACACCTTC. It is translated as CASSLDVGTVFGYTF.

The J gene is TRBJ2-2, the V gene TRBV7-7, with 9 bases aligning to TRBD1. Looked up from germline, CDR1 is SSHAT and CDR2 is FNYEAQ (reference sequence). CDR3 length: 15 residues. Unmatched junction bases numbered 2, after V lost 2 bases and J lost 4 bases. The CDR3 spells CASSLRQGGTGELFF. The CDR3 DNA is TGTGCCAGCAGCTTACGACAGGGGGGCACCGGGGAGCTGTTTTTT.

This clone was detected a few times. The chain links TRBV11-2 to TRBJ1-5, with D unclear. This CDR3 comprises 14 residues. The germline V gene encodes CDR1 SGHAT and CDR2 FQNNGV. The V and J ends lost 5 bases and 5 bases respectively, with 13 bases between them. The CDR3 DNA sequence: TGTGCCAGCAGCCCGTCCCCGGATCATCAGCCCCAGCATTTT. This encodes CASSPSPDHQPQHF.

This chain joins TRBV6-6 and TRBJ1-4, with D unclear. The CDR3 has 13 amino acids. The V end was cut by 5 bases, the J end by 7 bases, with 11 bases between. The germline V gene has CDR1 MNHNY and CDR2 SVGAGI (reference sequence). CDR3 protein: CASSRGNGEKLFF. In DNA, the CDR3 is TGTGCCAGCAGTCGAGGTAACGGTGAAAAACTGTTTTTT.